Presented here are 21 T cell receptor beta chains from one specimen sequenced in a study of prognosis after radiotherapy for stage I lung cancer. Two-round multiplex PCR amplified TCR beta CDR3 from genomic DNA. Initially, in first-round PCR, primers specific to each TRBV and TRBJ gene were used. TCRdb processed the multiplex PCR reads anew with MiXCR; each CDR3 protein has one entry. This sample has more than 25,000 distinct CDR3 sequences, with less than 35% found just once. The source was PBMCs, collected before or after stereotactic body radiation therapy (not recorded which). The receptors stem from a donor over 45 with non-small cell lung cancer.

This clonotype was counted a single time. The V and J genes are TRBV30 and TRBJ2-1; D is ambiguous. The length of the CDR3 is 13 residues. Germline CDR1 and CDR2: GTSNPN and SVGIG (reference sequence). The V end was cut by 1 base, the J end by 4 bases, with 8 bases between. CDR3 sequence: CAWSDLLYNEQFF. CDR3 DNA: TGTGCCTGGAGTGACCTCTTATACAATGAGCAGTTCTTC.

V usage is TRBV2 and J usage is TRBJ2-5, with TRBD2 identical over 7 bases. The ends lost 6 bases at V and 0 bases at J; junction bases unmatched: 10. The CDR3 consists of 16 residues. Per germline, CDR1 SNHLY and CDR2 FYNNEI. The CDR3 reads CASSGLDHLYQETQYF. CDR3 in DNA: TGTGCCAGCAGCGGACTAGACCATCTGTACCAAGAGACCCAGTACTTC.

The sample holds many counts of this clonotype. The CDR3 DNA reads TGTGCCAGCTGTAGGGGGCCCGGGACAGGGCGTTATGGCTACACCTTC. Translating gives CASCRGPGTGRYGYTF. This chain connects TRBV28 to TRBJ1-2; 9 bases map to TRBD1. The length of the CDR3 is 16 residues. The germline V gene encodes CDR1 MDHEN and CDR2 SYDVKM. V trimming: 8 bases; J trimming: 5 bases; junction bases outside the gene matches: 15.

In DNA, the CDR3 is TGCGCCAGCAGCTTGGGGACTGTCTCCTACGAGCAGTACTTC. It encodes CASSLGTVSYEQYF. V gene TRBV5-1 combines with J gene TRBJ2-7; TRBD2 is a possible D gene (5 bases). Germline V gene data show CDR1 as SGHRS and CDR2 as YFSETQ. The length of the CDR3 is 14 residues. Trimming stripped 0 bases from V and 0 bases from J, with 7 bases between.

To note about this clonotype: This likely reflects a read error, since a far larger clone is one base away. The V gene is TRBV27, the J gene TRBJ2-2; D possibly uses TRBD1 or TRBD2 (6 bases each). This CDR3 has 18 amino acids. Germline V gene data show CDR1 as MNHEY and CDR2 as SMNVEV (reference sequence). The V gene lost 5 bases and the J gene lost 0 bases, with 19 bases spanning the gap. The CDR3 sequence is CASSVGALGGANTGELFF. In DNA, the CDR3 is TGTGCCAGCAGTGTGGGGGCGTTGGGAGGTGCGAACACCGGGGAGCTGTTTTTT.

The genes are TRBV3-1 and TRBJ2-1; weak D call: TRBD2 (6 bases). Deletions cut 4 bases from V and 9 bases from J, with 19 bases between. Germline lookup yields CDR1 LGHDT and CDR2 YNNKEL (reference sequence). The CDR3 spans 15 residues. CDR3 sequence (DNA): TGTGCCAGCAGCCGGGACTCTACGAGCAGCAGTGAGCAGTTCTTC. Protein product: CASSRDSTSSSEQFF.

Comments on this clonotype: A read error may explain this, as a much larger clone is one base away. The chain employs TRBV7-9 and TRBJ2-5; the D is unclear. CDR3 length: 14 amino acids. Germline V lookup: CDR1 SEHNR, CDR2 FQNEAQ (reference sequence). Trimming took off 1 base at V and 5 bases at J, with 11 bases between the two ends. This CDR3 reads CASSLGAGVETQYF. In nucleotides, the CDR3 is TGTGCCAGCAGCTTAGGGGCCGGAGTCGAGACCCAGTACTTC. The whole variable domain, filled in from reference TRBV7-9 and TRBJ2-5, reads DTGVSQNPRHKITKRGQNVTFRCDPISEHNRLYWYRQTLGQGPEFLTYFQNEAQLEKSRLLSDRFSAERPKGSFSTLEIQRTEQGDSAMYLCASSLGAGVETQYFGPGTRLLVL.

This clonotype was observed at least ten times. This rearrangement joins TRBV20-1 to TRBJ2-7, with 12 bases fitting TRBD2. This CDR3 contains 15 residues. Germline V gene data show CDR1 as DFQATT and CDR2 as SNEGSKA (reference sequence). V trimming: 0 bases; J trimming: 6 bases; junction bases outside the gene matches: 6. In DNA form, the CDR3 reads TGCAGTGCTAGAGATAGACTAGCGGGAGTATCCGAGCAGTACTTC. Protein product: CSARDRLAGVSEQYF.

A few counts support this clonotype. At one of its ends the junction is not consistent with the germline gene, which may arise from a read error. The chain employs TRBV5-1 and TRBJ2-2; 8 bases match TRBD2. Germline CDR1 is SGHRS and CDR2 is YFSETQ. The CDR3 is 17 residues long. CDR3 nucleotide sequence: TGCGCCGGCAGCTTTGCGGTCCTTGCGGGAGGACTCGGGGAGCTGTTTTTT. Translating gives CAGSFAVLAGGLGELFF.

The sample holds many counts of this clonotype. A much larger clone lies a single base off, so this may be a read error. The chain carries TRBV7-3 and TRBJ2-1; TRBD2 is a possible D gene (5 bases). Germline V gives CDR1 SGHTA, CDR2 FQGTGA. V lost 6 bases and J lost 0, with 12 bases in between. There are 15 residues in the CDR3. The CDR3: CASSLTGFSYNEQFF. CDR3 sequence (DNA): TGTGCCAGCAGTCTCACGGGGTTCTCCTACAATGAGCAGTTCTTC. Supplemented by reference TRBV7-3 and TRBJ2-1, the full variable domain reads GAGVSQTPSNKVTEKGKYVELRCDPISGHTALYWYRQSLGQGPEFLIYFQGTGAADDSGLPNDRFFAVRPEGSVSTLKIQRTERGDSAVYLCASSLTGFSYNEQFFGPGTRLTVL.

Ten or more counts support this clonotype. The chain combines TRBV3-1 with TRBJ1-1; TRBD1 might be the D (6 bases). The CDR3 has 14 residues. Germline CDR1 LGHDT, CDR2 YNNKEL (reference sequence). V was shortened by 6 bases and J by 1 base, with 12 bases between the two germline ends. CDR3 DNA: TGTGCCAGCAGTTTTACGACAGGGAACACTGAAGCTTTCTTT. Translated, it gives CASSFTTGNTEAFF.

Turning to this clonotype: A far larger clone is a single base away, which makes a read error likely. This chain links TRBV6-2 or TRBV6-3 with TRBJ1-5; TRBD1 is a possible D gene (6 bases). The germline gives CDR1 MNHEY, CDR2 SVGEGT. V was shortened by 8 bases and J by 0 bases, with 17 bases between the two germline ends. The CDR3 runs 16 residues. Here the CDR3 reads CASLLGGHYSNQPQHF. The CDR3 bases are TGTGCCAGCCTACTCGGGGGACATTATAGCAATCAGCCCCAGCATTTT.

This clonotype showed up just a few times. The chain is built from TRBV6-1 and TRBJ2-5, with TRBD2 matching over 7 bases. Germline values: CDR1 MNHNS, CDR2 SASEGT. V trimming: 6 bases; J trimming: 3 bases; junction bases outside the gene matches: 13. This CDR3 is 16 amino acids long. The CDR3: CASSRGSGLAEETQYF. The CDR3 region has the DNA TGTGCCAGCAGCCGGGGTAGCGGGTTAGCAGAAGAGACCCAGTACTTC.

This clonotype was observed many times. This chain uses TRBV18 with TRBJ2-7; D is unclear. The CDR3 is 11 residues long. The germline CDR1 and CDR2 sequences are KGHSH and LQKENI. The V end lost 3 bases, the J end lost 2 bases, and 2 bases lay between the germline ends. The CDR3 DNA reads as TGTGCCAGCTCACCTACCTACGAGCAGTACTTC. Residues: CASSPTYEQYF.

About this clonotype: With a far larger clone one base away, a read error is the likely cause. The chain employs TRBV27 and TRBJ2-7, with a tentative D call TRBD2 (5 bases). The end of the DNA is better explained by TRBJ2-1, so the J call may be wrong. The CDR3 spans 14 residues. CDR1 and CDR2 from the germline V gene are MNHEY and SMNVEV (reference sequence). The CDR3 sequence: CASSNGIPSGEQFF. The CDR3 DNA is TGTGCCAGCAGCAACGGGATACCGAGTGGTGAGCAGTTCTTC.

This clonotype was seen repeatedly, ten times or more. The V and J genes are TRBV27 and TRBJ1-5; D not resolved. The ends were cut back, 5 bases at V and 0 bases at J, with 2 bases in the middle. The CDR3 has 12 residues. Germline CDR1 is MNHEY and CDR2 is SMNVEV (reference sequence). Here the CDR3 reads CASSNSNQPQHF. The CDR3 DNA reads TGTGCCAGCAGTAATAGCAATCAGCCCCAGCATTTT.

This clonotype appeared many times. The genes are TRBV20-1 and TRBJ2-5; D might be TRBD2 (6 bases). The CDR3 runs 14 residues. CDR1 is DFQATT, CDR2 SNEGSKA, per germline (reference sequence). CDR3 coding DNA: TGCACCGCAGGAAGGGACTTCCTCCAAGAGACCCAGTACTTC. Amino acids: CTAGRDFLQETQYF.

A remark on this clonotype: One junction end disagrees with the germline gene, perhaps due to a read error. As DNA, the CDR3 is TGTGCCAGCAGTTTAGAGCTGTCCAGGGGAAGCGGTCAGCCACAGCATTTT. This codes for CASSLELSRGSGQPQHF. The chain combines TRBV12-3 or TRBV12-4 with TRBJ1-5, with D possibly being TRBD1 (6 bases). The CDR3 length is 17 residues.

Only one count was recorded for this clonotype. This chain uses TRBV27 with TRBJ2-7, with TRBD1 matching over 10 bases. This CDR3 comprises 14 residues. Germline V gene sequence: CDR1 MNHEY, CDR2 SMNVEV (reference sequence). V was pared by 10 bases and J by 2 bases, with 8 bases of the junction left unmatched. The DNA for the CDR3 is TGTGCCATTTCCGGGACAGGGGTCGCCTACGAGCAGTACTTC. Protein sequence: CAISGTGVAYEQYF.

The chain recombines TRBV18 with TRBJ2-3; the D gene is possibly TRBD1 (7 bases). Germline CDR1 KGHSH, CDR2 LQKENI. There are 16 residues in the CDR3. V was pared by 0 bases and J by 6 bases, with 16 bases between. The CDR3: CASSPPRGRFSDTQYF. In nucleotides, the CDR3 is TGTGCCAGCTCACCACCCAGGGGGAGGTTTTCTGATACGCAGTATTTT.

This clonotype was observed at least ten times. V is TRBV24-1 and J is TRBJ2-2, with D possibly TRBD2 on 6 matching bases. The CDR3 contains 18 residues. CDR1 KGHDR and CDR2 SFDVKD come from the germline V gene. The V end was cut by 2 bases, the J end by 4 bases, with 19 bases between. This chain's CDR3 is CATSDSSSVTILTGELFF. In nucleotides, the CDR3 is TGTGCCACCAGTGATTCGTCTAGCGTTACCATACTCACCGGGGAGCTGTTTTTT.